The 4 T cell receptor beta chains in this list originate from one sample, sequenced in a study of T cells in Graves' hyperthyroidism and ophthalmopathy. The CDR3 regions of TCR beta were amplified from RNA transcripts. With the HTBI primer set, the TCR CDR3 went through a first round of RT-PCR. TCRdb analysed the multiplex PCR reads with MiXCR anew, one entry per CDR3 protein. The data contain some 550,000 distinct CDR3 sequences, approximately 15% of them singletons. The sample taken for sequencing was blood. These receptors originate from a woman aged 40 to 55 with Graves' ophthalmopathy.

V usage is TRBV11-2 and J usage is TRBJ2-7; 14 nucleotides align to TRBD2. V was clipped by 3 bases and J by 7 bases; unmatched bases: 5. This CDR3 spans 15 amino acids. CDR1 SGHAT and CDR2 FQNNGV come from the germline V gene. This chain's CDR3 is CASSFGLAGGDEQYF. The CDR3 DNA reads as TGTGCCAGCAGCTTCGGACTAGCGGGAGGCGATGAGCAGTACTTC.

This clonotype was picked up many times. The chain is built from TRBV6-1 and TRBJ2-5, with 13 bases that match TRBD2. V lost 6 bases to trimming and J lost 2 bases; unmatched junction nucleotides: 9. This CDR3 contains 17 residues. From germline, CDR1 is MNHNS and CDR2 SASEGT. The chain's CDR3 is CASRGTSGVAIQETQYF. Here the CDR3 DNA reads TGTGCCAGCAGGGGGACTAGCGGGGTAGCCATTCAAGAGACCCAGTACTTC.

This chain links TRBV12-3 or TRBV12-4 with TRBJ1-2; possibly TRBD1 for D (5 bases). This CDR3 is built from 12 residues. Trimming removed 3 bases from V and 8 bases from J, with 10 bases in between. Here the CDR3 DNA reads TGTGCCAGCAGTTTTCAGGGAACGGGCTACACCTTC. Protein sequence: CASSFQGTGYTF.

In this sample, this clonotype turned up a few times. V usage is TRBV9 and J usage is TRBJ2-5; TRBD2 matches at 7 bases. Germline loops: CDR1 SGDLS, CDR2 YYNGEE. This CDR3 contains 16 residues. Trimming cost V 4 bases and J 5 bases; bases outside gene matches: 14. CDR3 loop: CASSNRGLVALETQYF. Written as DNA, the CDR3 is TGTGCCAGCAGCAACCGTGGACTAGTTGCTCTGGAGACCCAGTACTTC.